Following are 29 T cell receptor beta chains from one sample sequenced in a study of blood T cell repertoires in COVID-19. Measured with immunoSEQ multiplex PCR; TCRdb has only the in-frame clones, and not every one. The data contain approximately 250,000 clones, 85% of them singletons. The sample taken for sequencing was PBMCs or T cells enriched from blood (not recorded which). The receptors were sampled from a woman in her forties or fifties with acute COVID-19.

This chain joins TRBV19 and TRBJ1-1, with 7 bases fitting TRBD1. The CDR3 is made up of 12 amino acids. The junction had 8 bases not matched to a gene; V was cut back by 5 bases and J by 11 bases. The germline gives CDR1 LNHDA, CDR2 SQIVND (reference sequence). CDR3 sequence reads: CASSASGGLAFF. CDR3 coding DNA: TGTGCCAGTAGTGCGTCAGGGGGTCTTGCTTTCTTT.

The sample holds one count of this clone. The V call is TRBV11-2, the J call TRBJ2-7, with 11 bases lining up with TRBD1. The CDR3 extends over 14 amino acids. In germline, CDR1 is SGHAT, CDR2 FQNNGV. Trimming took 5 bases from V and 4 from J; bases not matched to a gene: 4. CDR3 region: CASSPGQGEYEQYF. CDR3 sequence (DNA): TGTGCCAGCAGCCCGGGACAGGGGGAGTACGAGCAGTACTTC.

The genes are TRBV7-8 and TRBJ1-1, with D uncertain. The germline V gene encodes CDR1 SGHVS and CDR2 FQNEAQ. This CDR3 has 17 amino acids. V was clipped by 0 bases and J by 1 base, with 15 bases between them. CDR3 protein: CASSLAFRVEGNTEAFF. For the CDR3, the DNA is TGTGCCAGCAGCTTAGCGTTTAGGGTGGAGGGGAACACTGAAGCTTTCTTT.

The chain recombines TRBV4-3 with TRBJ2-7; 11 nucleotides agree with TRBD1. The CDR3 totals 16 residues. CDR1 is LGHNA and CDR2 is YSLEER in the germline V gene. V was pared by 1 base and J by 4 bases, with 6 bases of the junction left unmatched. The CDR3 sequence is CASSQGGGQGVYEQYF. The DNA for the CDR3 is TGCGCCAGCAGCCAAGGAGGGGGACAGGGGGTGTACGAGCAGTACTTC.

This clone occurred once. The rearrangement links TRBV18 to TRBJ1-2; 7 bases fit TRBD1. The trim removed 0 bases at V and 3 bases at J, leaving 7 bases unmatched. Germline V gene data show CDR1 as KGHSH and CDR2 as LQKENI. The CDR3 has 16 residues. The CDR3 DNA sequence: TGTGCCAGCTCACCACCGGTTACAGGGGATTACTATGGCTACACCTTC. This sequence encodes CASSPPVTGDYYGYTF.

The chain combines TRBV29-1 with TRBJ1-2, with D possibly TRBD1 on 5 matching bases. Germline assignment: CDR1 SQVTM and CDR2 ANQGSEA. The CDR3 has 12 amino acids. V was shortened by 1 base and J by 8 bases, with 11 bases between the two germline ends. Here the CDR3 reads CSVEVSGMGYTF. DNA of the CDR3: TGCAGCGTTGAAGTTTCAGGGATGGGCTACACCTTC.

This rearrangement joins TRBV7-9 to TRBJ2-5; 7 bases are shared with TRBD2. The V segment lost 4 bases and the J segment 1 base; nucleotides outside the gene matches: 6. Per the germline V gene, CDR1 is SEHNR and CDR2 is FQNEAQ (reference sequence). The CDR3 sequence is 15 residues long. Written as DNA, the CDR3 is TGTGCCAGCAGCTGGGGGAGGGCGGCCCAAGAGACCCAGTACTTC. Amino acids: CASSWGRAAQETQYF.

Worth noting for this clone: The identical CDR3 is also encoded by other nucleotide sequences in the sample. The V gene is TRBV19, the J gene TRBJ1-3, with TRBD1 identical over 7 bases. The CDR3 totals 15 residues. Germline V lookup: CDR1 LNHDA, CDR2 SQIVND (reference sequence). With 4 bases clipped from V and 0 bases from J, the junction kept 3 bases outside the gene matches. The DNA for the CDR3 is TGTGCCAGTAGTACAGGGGGGAGCTCTGGAAACACCATATATTTT. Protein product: CASSTGGSSGNTIYF.

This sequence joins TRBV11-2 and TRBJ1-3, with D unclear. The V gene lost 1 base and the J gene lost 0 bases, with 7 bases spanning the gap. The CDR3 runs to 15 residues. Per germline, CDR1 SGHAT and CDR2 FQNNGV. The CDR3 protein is CASSLAPDSGNTIYF. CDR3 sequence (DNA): TGTGCCAGCAGCTTAGCTCCAGACTCTGGAAACACCATATATTTT. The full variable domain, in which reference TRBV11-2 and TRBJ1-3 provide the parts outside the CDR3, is EAGVAQSPRYKIIEKRQSVAFWCNPISGHATLYWYQQILGQGPKLLIQFQNNGVVDDSQLPKDRFSAERLKGVDSTLKIQPAKLEDSAVYLCASSLAPDSGNTIYFGEGSWLTVV.

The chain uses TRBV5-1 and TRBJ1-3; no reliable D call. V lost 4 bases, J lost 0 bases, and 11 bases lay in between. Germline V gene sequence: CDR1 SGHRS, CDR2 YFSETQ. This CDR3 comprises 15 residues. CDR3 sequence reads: CASSLGSHSGNTIYF. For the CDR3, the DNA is TGCGCCAGCAGCCTCGGGAGCCACTCTGGAAACACCATATATTTT.

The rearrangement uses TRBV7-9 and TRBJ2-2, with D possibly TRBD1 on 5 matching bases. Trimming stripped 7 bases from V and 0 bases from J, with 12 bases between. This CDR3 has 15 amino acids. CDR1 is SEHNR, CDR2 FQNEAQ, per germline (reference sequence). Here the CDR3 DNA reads TGTGCCAGCATCCGGACACCCACGAACACCGGGGAGCTGTTTTTT. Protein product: CASIRTPTNTGELFF.

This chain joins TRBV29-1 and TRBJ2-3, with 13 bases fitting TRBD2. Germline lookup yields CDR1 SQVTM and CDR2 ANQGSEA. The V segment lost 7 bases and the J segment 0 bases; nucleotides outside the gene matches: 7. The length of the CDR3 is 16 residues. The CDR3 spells CSGGTSGVFSTDTQYF. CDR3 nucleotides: TGCAGCGGAGGGACTAGCGGGGTTTTTAGCACAGATACGCAGTATTTT.

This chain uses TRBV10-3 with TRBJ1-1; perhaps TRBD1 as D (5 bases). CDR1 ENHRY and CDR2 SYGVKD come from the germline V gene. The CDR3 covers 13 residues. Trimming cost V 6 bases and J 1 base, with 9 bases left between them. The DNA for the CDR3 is TGTGCCATCAGCTATACAGGGAACACTGAAGCTTTCTTT. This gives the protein CAISYTGNTEAFF.

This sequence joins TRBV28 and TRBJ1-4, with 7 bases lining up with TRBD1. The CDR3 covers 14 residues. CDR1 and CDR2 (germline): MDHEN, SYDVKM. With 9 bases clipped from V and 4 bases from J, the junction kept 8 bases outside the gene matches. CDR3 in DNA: TGTGCCAGTTTAGGTGCAGGGGGTAATGAAAAACTGTTTTTT. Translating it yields CASLGAGGNEKLFF.

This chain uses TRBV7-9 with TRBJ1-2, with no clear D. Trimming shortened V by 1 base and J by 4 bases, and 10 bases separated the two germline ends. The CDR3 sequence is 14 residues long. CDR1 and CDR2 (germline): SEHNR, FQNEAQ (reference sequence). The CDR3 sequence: CASSLVGHIYGYTF. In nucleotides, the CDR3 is TGTGCCAGCAGCTTAGTGGGCCACATCTATGGCTACACCTTC.

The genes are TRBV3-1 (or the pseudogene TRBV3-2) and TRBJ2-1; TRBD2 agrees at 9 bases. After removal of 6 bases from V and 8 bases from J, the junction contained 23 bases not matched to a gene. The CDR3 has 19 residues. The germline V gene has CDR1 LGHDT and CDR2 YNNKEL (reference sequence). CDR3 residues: CASRITVAGALVLGDEQFF. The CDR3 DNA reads TGTGCCAGCAGGATTACTGTAGCGGGGGCCCTGGTGTTGGGTGATGAGCAGTTCTTC.

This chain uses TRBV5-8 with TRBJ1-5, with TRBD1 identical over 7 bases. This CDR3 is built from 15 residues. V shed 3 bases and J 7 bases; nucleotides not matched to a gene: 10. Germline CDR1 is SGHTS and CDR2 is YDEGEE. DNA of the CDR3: TGTGCCAGCAGCTCCACGGGGACAGTTGGACAGCCCCAGCATTTT. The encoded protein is CASSSTGTVGQPQHF.

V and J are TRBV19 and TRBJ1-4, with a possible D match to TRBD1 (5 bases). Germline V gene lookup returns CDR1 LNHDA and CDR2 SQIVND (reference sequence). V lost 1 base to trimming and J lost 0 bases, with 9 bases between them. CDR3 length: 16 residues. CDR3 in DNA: TGTGCCAGTAGTATAGCACCACAGGCAACTAATGAAAAACTGTTTTTT. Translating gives CASSIAPQATNEKLFF.

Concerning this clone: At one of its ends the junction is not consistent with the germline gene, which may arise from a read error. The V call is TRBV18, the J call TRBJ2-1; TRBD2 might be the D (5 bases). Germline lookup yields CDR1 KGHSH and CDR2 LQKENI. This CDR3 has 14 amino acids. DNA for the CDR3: TGTGCCAGCTCATCACCATCCGGGGATAATGAGCAGTTCTTC. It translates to CASSSPSGDNEQFF.

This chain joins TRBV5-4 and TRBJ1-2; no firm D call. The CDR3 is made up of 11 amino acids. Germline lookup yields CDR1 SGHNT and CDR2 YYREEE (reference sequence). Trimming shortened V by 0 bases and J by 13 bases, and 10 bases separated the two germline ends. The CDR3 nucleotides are TGTGCCAGCAGCTTGGAGGGAGAGCCCACCTTC. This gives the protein CASSLEGEPTF. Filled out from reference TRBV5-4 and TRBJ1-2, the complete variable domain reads ETGVTQSPTHLIKTRGQQVTLRCSSQSGHNTVSWYQQALGQGPQFIFQYYREEENGRGNFPPRFSGLQFPNYSSELNVNALELDDSALYLCASSLEGEPTFGSGTRLTVV.

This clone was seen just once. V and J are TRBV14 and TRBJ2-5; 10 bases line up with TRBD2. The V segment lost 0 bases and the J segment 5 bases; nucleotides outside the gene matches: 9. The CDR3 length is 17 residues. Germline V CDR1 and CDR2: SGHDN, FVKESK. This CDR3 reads CASSQDSSGGAVETQYF. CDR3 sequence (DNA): TGTGCCAGCAGCCAAGATTCCAGCGGGGGGGCGGTGGAGACCCAGTACTTC.

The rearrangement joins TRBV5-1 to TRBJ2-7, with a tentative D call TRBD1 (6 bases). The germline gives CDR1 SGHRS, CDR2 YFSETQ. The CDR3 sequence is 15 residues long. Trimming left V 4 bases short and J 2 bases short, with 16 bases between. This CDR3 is CASSPNPDSPYEQYF. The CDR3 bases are TGCGCCAGCAGCCCAAACCCGGACAGTCCCTACGAGCAGTACTTC.

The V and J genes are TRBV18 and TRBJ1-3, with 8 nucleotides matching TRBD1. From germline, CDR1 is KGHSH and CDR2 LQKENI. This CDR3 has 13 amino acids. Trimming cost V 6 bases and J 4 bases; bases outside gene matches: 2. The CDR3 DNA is TGTGCCAGCTCGCGGACAGGGGGAAACACCATATATTTT. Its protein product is CASSRTGGNTIYF.

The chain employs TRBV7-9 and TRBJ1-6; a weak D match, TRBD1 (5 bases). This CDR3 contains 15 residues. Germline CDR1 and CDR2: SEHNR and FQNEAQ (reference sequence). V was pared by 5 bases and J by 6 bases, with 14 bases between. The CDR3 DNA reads TGTGCCAGCAGCCCCTTTGCGACAGCTAATTCACCCCTCCACTTT. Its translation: CASSPFATANSPLHF.

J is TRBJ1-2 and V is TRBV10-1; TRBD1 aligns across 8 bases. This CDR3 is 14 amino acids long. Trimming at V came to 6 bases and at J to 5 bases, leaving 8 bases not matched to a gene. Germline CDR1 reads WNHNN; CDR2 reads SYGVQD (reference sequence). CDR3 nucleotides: TGCGCCAGCAGGTACACGACAGGGGTTTATGGCTACACCTTC. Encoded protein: CASRYTTGVYGYTF.

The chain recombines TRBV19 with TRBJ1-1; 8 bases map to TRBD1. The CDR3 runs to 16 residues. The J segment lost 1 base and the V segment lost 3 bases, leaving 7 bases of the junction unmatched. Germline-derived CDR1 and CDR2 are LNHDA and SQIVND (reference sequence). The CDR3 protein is CASSILWTGKNTEAFF. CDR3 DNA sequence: TGTGCCAGTAGTATCCTCTGGACAGGGAAGAACACTGAAGCTTTCTTT.

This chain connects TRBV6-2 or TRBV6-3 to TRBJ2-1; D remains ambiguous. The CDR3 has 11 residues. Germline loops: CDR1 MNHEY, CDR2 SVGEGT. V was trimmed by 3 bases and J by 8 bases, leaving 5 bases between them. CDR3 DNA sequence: TGTGCCAGCAGTTATGACTATGAGCAGTTCTTC. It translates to CASSYDYEQFF.

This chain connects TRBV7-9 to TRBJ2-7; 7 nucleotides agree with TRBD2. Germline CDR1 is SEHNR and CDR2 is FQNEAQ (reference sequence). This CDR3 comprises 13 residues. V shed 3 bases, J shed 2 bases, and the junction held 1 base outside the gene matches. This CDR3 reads CASSFRGAYEQYF. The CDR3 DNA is TGTGCCAGCAGCTTTCGGGGGGCCTACGAGCAGTACTTC.

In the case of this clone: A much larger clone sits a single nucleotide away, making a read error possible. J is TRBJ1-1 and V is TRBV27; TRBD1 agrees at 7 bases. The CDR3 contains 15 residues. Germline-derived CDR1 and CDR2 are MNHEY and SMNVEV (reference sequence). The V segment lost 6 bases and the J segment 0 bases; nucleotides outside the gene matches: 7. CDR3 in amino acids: CASSPHDRVNTEAFF. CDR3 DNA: TGTGCCAGCAGCCCCCATGACAGGGTGAACACTGAAGCTTTCTTT.